A single T cell receptor (beta chain) is shown here with its context. Only in-frame clones appear in the TCRdb table, and some are missing; sequencing was by immunoSEQ multiplex PCR. The sample contains fewer than 350,000 clones, more than 75% of which appear only once. The data originate from a study of blood T cell repertoires in COVID-19. Across the whole study: COVID-19 samples from acute and convalescent phases originated in the United States, Italy and Spain.

V gave up 5 bases and J gave up 10 bases, with 35 bases separating them. The CDR3 consists of 19 residues. CDR1 and CDR2 from the germline V gene are LNHDA and SQIVND (reference sequence). The cohort comprised adults aged about 18 to 90 years residing in about two dozen US areas. Membership in each cohort depended on participant-reported clinical history. The material sequenced was PBMCs or T cells enriched from blood (not recorded which). This receptor was obtained from a woman aged 35 to 49 with acute COVID-19. The chain employs TRBV19 and TRBJ1-1, with D possibly matching TRBD1 (6 bases). The CDR3 here is CASSAQRSGTQSPPNLAFF. The CDR3 region has the DNA TGTGCCAGTAGTGCTCAACGCTCCGGGACACAAAGCCCCCCCAATCTAGCTTTCTTT.